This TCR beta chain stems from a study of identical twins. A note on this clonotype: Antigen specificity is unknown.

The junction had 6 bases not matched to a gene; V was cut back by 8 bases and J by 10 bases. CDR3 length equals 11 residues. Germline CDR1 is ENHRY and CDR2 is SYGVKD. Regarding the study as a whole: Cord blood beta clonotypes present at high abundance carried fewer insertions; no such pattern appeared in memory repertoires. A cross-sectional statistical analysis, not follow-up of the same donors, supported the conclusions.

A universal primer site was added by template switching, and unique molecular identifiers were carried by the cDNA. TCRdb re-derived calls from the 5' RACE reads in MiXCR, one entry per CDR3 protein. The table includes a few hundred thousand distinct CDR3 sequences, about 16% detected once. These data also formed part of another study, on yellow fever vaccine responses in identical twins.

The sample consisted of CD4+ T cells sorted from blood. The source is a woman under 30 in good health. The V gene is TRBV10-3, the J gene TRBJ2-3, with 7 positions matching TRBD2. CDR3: CAIQREFAQYF. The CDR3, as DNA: TGTGCCATCCAGCGGGAATTCGCGCAGTATTTT.